Included here is one T cell receptor (beta chain) sequence, with context. Original handling: Amplification of reference gene primers was used by the study to estimate nucleated cell counts. TCRdb's table, derived via immunoSEQ multiplex PCR, lists solely in-frame clones and lacks some. For V, J and clone size, that table is used; D and trimming come from the DNA. In the table there are roughly 320,000 clones, about nine tenths of which are singletons. The sample comes from a study of blood T cell repertoires in COVID-19. Across over 20 US areas, participants ranged in age from 18 to 89 years. Participants' own reports of clinical history determined their cohort assignment. Two consecutive negative NP/OP PCR tests, clearance, or resolved symptoms defined Cohort 3 recovery. The sequence was obtained from a man between 25 and 39 years old who had recovered from COVID-19. The sequencing sample was made of PBMCs or T cells enriched from blood (not recorded which).

CDR3 protein: CAWSAAAYNSPLHF. CDR3 in DNA: TGTGCCTGGAGTGCCGCGGCCTATAATTCACCCCTCCACTTT. The V and J genes are TRBV30 and TRBJ1-6; D unclear. Per the germline V gene, CDR1 is GTSNPN and CDR2 is SVGIG (reference sequence). Between the trimmed V and J ends, which lost 1 base and 2 bases, there was a span of 6 bases. This CDR3 has 14 amino acids.